This T cell receptor (beta chain) appears in the sequencing data of a study of blood T cell repertoires in COVID-19. The overall study: Material from acute and convalescent COVID-19 was sourced from the United States, Italy and Spain. PBMCs, B-cell-depleted T cells, or T cells were the source of the cDNA or gDNA that made up the material.

There are 15 residues in the CDR3. Germline loops: CDR1 SNHLY, CDR2 FYNNEI. V was pared by 6 bases and J by 0 bases, with 8 bases of the junction left unmatched. In the authors' workflow: Reference gene primer amplification yielded estimated nucleated cell counts. The data were produced by immunoSEQ multiplex PCR, yet TCRdb's version contains in-frame clones alone and is incomplete. The DNA was the basis for D and trimming; V, J and clone size are from that table. The sample includes about 150,000 clones, about 85% seen only once; the top ten take about 4.6%. The chain employs TRBV2 and TRBJ2-7; 7 bases are shared with TRBD1. Sequenced material: peripheral blood. The TCR sequence derives from a woman aged 55-70 years with active or convalescent COVID-19. CDR3 nucleotides: TGTGCCAGCAGATACCTGACAGGGTTCTCCTACGAGCAGTACTTC. It codes for CASRYLTGFSYEQYF.